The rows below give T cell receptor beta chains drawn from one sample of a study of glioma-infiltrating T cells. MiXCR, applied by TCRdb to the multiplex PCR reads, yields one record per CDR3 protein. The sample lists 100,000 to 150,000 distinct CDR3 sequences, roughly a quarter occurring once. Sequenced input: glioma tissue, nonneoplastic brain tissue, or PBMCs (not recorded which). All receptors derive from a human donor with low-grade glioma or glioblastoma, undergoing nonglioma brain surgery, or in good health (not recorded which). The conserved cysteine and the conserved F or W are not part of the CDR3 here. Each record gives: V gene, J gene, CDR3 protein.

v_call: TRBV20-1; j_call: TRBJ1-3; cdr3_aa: SARPPRQSGNTIY
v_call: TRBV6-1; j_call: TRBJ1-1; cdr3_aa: ASSSRLENTEAF
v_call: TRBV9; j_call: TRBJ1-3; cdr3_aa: ASSVEDFPAGGNTIY
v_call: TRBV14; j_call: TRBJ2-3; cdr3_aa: ASSQSRADTQY
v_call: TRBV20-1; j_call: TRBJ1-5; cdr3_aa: SARDMVSNQPQH
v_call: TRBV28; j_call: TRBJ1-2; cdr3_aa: ASSAGTGGLLGWYT
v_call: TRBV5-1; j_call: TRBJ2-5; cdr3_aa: ASSFTDPQETQY
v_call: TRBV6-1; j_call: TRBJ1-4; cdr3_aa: ASHEGAGGGEKLF
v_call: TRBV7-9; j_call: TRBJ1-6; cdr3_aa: ASSSETALH
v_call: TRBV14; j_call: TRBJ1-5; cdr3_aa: ASSLGIQPQH
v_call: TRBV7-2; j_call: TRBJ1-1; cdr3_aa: ASSPSRGAAEAF
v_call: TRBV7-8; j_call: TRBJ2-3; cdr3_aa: ASSDGDPTDTQY
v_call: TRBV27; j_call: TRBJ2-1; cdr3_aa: ASSRQGEQF
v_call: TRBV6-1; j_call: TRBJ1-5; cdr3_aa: ASTENYSNQPQH
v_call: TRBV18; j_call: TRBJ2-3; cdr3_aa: ASSPMSGKADTQY
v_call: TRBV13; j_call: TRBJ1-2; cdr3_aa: ASSLGSGRFYGYT
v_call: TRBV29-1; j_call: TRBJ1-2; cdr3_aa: SAQPGRTNYGYT
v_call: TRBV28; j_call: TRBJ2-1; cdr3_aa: ASSLQVQEQF
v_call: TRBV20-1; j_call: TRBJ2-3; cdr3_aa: SAPVRVGTDTQY
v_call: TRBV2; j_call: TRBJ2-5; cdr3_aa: ASRPWGLQETQY
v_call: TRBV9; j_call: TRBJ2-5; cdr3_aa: ASTRLAAEETQY
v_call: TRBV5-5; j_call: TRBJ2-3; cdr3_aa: ASSGTTPLADAQY
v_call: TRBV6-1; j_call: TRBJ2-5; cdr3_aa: ASFHHQGMQETQY
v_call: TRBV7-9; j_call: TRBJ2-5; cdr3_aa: ASSQRAGTEQETQY
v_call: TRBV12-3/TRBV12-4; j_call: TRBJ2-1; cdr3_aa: ASLIGLAGSEQF
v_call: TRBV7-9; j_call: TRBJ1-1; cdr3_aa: ASSLGDRRDTEAF
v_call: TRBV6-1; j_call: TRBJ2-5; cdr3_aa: ASSNRGVRETRY
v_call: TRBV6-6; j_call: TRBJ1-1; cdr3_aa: ASSYVRTLRTEAF
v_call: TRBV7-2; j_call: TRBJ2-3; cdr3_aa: ASSLRQARDTQY
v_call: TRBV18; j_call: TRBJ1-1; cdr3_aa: ASSPAGKDEAF
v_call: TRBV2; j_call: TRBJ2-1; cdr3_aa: ASSDGTGGAGF
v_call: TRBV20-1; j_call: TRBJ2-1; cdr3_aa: SACPPRITYNEQF
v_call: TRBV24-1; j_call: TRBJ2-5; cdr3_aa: ATGALGETQY
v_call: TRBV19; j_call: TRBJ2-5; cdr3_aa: ASSPHSTWTQY
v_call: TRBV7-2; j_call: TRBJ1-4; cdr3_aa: ASSPYRSGHRLF